These 23 T cell receptor beta chains originate from one sample sequenced in a study of cytomegalovirus exposure and HLA in healthy donors listed by TCRdb under 2017. The protocol used for the library was the immunoSEQ multiplex PCR assay. The source is immuneACCESS, and TCRdb retained only in-frame sequences with V and J called. Part of the clones is not carried over; for the studies checked, unresolved V genes explain less than half of this, and the remainder is unexplained. The sample table contains hundreds of thousands of clones; only one count was recorded for about nine tenths of them. Over 0.75% of the sample is held by the ten biggest clonotypes. The sequencing sample was made of PBMCs. These TCRs come from a woman under 30 in good health and CMV-seronegative.

The chain combines TRBV27 with TRBJ1-2; possibly TRBD1 for D (5 bases). Trimming left V 5 bases short and J 2 bases short, with 9 bases between. The CDR3 length is 13 residues. The germline V gene encodes CDR1 MNHEY and CDR2 SMNVEV (reference sequence). The CDR3, as DNA: TGTGCCAGCAGTATAAGGGGCAACTATGGCTACACCTTC. Translating gives CASSIRGNYGYTF.

J is TRBJ2-1 and V is TRBV7-3; 11 bases map to TRBD2. CDR1 is SGHTA, CDR2 FQGTGA, per germline. The CDR3 has 15 amino acids. The trim removed 2 bases at V and 5 bases at J, leaving 2 bases unmatched. CDR3 coding DNA: TGTGCCAGCAGCTTAGGGACTAGCGGAAACAATGAGCAGTTCTTC. Translating gives CASSLGTSGNNEQFF.

The chain has TRBV7-9 and TRBJ2-7; D possibly corresponds to TRBD2 (7 bases). This CDR3 is built from 15 residues. CDR1 is SEHNR, CDR2 FQNEAQ, per germline (reference sequence). Trimming took 4 bases from V and 6 from J, leaving 19 bases between them. The CDR3 DNA follows: TGTGCCAGCAGCTCTATCCTTCGGGGGGCCATCGAGCAGTACTTC. Its translation is CASSSILRGAIEQYF.

The chain is built from TRBV5-1 and TRBJ2-7, with TRBD2 identical over 8 bases. Germline V gene sequence: CDR1 SGHRS, CDR2 YFSETQ. The CDR3 loop spans 16 amino acids. Losses at the gene ends were 0 bases for V and 3 bases for J; bases not matched to a gene: 8. The CDR3 nucleotides read TGCGCCAGCAGCTTGGCCGGGGGGGCTAGAAGCTACGAGCAGTACTTC. Translating it yields CASSLAGGARSYEQYF.

This clone was counted only a few times. CDR3 loop: CASSQGTDTNYGYTF. Here the CDR3 DNA reads TGTGCCAGCAGCCAAGGAACGGACACTAACTATGGCTACACCTTC. V gene TRBV4-2 combines with J gene TRBJ1-2, with D possibly TRBD1 on 5 matching bases. Trimming cost V 1 base and J 0 bases, with 9 bases left between them. The CDR3 consists of 15 residues. Germline loops: CDR1 LGHNA, CDR2 YNFKEQ.

The chain couples TRBV5-1 to TRBJ2-5; 8 bases fit TRBD1. V lost 4 bases, J lost 4 bases, and 3 bases stayed unmatched. CDR1 is SGHRS and CDR2 is YFSETQ in the germline V gene. This CDR3 has 13 residues. CDR3 loop: CASSPTGGETQYF. The DNA of the CDR3 is TGCGCCAGCAGCCCAACAGGGGGAGAGACCCAGTACTTC.

V and J are TRBV10-2 and TRBJ2-7; D is unclear. The V end lost 4 bases, the J end lost 5 bases, and 3 bases lay between the germline ends. The CDR3 has 10 amino acids. CDR1 is WSHSY and CDR2 is SAAADI in the germline V gene. The CDR3 DNA reads TGCGCCAGCAGTGGTAACGAGCAGTACTTC. Its translation: CASSGNEQYF.

The chain couples TRBV5-1 to TRBJ2-5; tentatively, D is TRBD2 (6 bases). This CDR3 has 15 amino acids. Germline CDR1 SGHRS, CDR2 YFSETQ. With 4 bases removed from V and 4 bases from J, the gap between germline ends came to 17 bases. The CDR3: CASSGGVDILETQYF. In DNA form, the CDR3 reads TGCGCCAGCAGCGGCGGGGTAGATATCTTAGAGACCCAGTACTTC.

Here the CDR3 reads CATSNLLTAGVGEQYF. CDR3 coding DNA: TGTGCCACCAGCAACCTCCTGACGGCAGGGGTTGGCGAGCAGTACTTC. The chain carries TRBV15 and TRBJ2-7; TRBD1 might be the D (6 bases). The CDR3 is 16 residues long. Germline lookup yields CDR1 LNHNV and CDR2 YYDKDF (reference sequence). V was cut by 4 bases and J by 6 bases, with 22 bases left in between.

The rearrangement links TRBV5-6 to TRBJ1-3; D call uncertain. The CDR3 covers 12 residues. The germline V gene encodes CDR1 SGHDT and CDR2 YYEEEE. Between the trimmed V and J ends, which lost 1 base and 4 bases, there was a span of 3 bases. For the CDR3, the DNA is TGTGCCAGCAGCTTGCTCGGAAACACCATATATTTT. Residues: CASSLLGNTIYF.

The chain carries TRBV5-1 and TRBJ2-5, with TRBD1 identical over 8 bases. Trimming removed 2 bases from V and 5 bases from J; junction bases left unmatched: 5. The CDR3 covers 14 residues. The germline gives CDR1 SGHRS, CDR2 YFSETQ. In DNA, the CDR3 is TGCGCCAGCAGCTTAGGACAGGGTTGGGAGACCCAGTACTTC. Residues: CASSLGQGWETQYF. The full variable domain, completed using reference TRBV5-1 and TRBJ2-5, is KAGVTQTPRYLIKTRGQQVTLSCSPISGHRSVSWYQQTPGQGLQFLFEYFSETQRNKGNFPGRFSGRQFSNSRSEMNVSTLELGDSALYLCASSLGQGWETQYFGPGTRLLVL.

The chain joins TRBV5-4 to TRBJ2-7; TRBD1 matches at 8 bases. The CDR3 is 15 residues long. J lost 4 bases, V lost 1 base, and 7 bases had no gene match. CDR1 is SGHNT, CDR2 YYREEE, per germline (reference sequence). The CDR3, as DNA: TGTGCCAGCAGCTTGTACACGGACAGGGAATACGAGCAGTACTTC. Translated, it gives CASSLYTDREYEQYF.

J is TRBJ2-1 and V is TRBV4-2; 11 bases map to TRBD2. Trimming cost V 5 bases and J 5 bases; bases outside gene matches: 5. The germline V gene has CDR1 LGHNA and CDR2 YNFKEQ. The CDR3 has 15 residues. DNA of the CDR3: TGTGCCAGCAGCAAAACTAGCGGGGGAAACAATGAGCAGTTCTTC. Translating it yields CASSKTSGGNNEQFF.

The gene calls are TRBV11-2 and TRBJ2-1; D is unresolved. CDR3 length: 15 residues. Trimming took off 1 base at V and 0 bases at J, with 7 bases between the two ends. Germline V gene lookup returns CDR1 SGHAT and CDR2 FQNNGV. The CDR3 region has the DNA TGTGCCAGCAGCTTAGTCCGGAGCTCCTACAATGAGCAGTTCTTC. This gives the protein CASSLVRSSYNEQFF.

This clone was seen a single time. The chain is built from TRBV27 and TRBJ2-5, with 15 bases that match TRBD2. The CDR3 runs 17 residues. Germline trimming cut 5 bases from V and 4 bases from J; bases unmatched to any gene: 8. In germline, CDR1 is MNHEY, CDR2 SMNVEV (reference sequence). The CDR3 DNA sequence: TGTGCCAGCAGTCCACGGACTAGCGGGGGGGCAAGAGAGACCCAGTACTTC. It yields the protein CASSPRTSGGARETQYF.

This clone was seen only once. The chain carries TRBV6-1 and TRBJ2-1; TRBD2 matches 14 bases. CDR3 length: 15 amino acids. The J segment lost 3 bases and the V segment lost 6 bases, leaving 1 base of the junction unmatched. CDR1 is MNHNS, CDR2 SASEGT, per germline. The DNA for the CDR3 is TGTGCCAGCAGGGGGACTAGCGGGAGCTACAATGAGCAGTTCTTC. Translated, it gives CASRGTSGSYNEQFF.

The J gene is TRBJ2-7, the V gene TRBV2, with D hard to call. Germline V gives CDR1 SNHLY, CDR2 FYNNEI. V lost 4 bases and J lost 6, with 16 bases in between. This CDR3 spans 14 amino acids. CDR3 bases: TGTGCCAGCAGTGGATCTGGCACAACGGGCGAGCAGTACTTC. It specifies CASSGSGTTGEQYF.

A single count supports this clone. V gene TRBV28 combines with J gene TRBJ2-6, with D unclear. This CDR3 is built from 14 residues. Trimming removed 3 bases from V and 1 base from J, with 4 bases in between. CDR1 is MDHEN and CDR2 is SYDVKM in the germline V gene. CDR3 in DNA: TGTGCCAGCAGTTTCCGGTCTGGGGCCAACGTCCTGACTTTC. This sequence encodes CASSFRSGANVLTF.

The J gene is TRBJ1-2, the V gene TRBV5-1; 7 bases agree with TRBD1. The CDR3 extends over 13 amino acids. V was pared by 0 bases and J by 8 bases, with 4 bases of the junction left unmatched. CDR1 is SGHRS and CDR2 is YFSETQ in the germline V gene. CDR3 protein: CASSLEQGNGYTF. DNA of the CDR3: TGCGCCAGCAGCTTGGAACAGGGGAACGGCTACACCTTC.

The chain employs TRBV28 and TRBJ2-1; perhaps TRBD2 as D (6 bases). Per germline, CDR1 MDHEN and CDR2 SYDVKM. The CDR3 contains 15 residues. V lost 5 bases and J 4 bases, leaving 15 bases between the germline ends. The CDR3 sequence is CASSPPGSGYNEQFF. CDR3 coding DNA: TGTGCCAGCAGTCCCCCAGGTAGCGGTTACAATGAGCAGTTCTTC.

This chain joins TRBV19 and TRBJ1-1; D gene unclear. CDR3 length: 11 amino acids. In germline, CDR1 is LNHDA, CDR2 SQIVND (reference sequence). Trimming took off 6 bases at V and 5 bases at J, with 7 bases between the two ends. The CDR3 DNA sequence: TGTGCCAGTAGCCGGCGGACTGAAGCTTTCTTT. Translation gives CASSRRTEAFF.

The chain couples TRBV5-1 to TRBJ2-1; 11 nucleotides line up with TRBD2. The CDR3 is 13 amino acids. The germline V gene has CDR1 SGHRS and CDR2 YFSETQ. The V gene end was trimmed by 3 bases and the J gene end by 7 bases; junction bases not matched to a gene: 0. CDR3 DNA sequence: TGCGCCAGCAGCTGGACTAGCGGGAATGAGCAGTTCTTC. Its translation is CASSWTSGNEQFF.

Written as DNA, the CDR3 is TGCGCCAGCAGTGAGTCGAAGTGGAGAAGCAATGAGCAGTTCTTC. It translates to CASSESKWRSNEQFF. This sequence joins TRBV10-1 and TRBJ2-1, with D hard to call. V gave up 0 bases and J gave up 6 bases, with 12 bases separating them. This CDR3 has 15 amino acids. Germline-derived CDR1 and CDR2 are WNHNN and SYGVQD (reference sequence).